These 3 T cell receptor beta chains were sequenced from one sample in a study of T cells in Graves' hyperthyroidism and ophthalmopathy. Amplification of TCR beta CDR3 regions used RNA as the template. HTBI primers were employed in a first-round RT-PCR of the TCR CDR3. TCRdb re-derived calls from the multiplex PCR reads in MiXCR, one entry per CDR3 protein. Here the sample spans 690,000 or so distinct CDR3 sequences, roughly a sixth being singletons. The source material was blood. The receptor source for this set is a woman aged 45 to 65 with Graves' hyperthyroidism that later progressed to Graves' ophthalmopathy.

The V call is TRBV4-1, the J call TRBJ2-7; 10 nucleotides align to TRBD2. Germline loops: CDR1 MGHRA, CDR2 YSYEKL. After removal of 3 bases from V and 5 bases from J, the junction contained 10 bases not matched to a gene. The CDR3 is made up of 16 amino acids. The CDR3 region has the DNA TGCGCCAGCAGCCATGTCCGAGGAGCGGGGGGGGACGAGCAGTACTTC. It translates to CASSHVRGAGGDEQYF.

This clonotype was recorded a few times. The chain joins TRBV6-2 or TRBV6-3 to TRBJ1-5, with 7 bases identical to TRBD1. CDR3 length equals 18 residues. The germline CDR1 and CDR2 sequences are MNHEY and SVGEGT. The V and J ends lost 2 bases and 3 bases, in that order; junction bases with no gene match: 13. This CDR3 reads CASSYDIVQGPHNQPQHF. The CDR3 coding sequence is TGTGCCAGCAGTTACGATATCGTACAGGGGCCCCACAATCAGCCCCAGCATTTT.

This clonotype was found many times. Its ends do not fully match the called genes, so a read error is possible. The chain uses TRBV2 and TRBJ1-2; D call uncertain. The CDR3 has 13 amino acids. Germline values: CDR1 SNHLY, CDR2 FYNNEI. CDR3 in amino acids: CARVDISKYGYTF. The CDR3 nucleotides read TGTGCCAGAGTCGACATCTCTAAATATGGCTACACCTTC.